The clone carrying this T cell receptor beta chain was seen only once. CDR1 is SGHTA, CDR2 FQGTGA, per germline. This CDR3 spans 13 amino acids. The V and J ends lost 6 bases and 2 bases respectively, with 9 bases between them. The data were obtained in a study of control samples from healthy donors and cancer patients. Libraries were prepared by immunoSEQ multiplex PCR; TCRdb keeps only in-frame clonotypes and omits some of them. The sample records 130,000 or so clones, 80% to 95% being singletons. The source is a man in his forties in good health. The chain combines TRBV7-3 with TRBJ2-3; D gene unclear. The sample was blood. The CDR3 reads CASSEDYTDTQYF. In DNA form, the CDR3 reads TGTGCCAGCAGTGAGGATTACACAGATACGCAGTATTTT.